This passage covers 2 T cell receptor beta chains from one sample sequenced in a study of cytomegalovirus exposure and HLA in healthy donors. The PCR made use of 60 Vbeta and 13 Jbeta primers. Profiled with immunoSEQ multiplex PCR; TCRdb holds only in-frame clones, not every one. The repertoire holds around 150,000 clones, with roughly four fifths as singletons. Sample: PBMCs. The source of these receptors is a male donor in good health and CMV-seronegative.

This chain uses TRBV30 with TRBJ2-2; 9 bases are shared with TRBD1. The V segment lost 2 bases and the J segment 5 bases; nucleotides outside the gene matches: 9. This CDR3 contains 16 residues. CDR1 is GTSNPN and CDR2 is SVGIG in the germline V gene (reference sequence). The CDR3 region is CAWSPGTGGGTGELFF. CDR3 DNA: TGTGCCTGGAGTCCCGGAACAGGGGGCGGTACCGGGGAGCTGTTTTTT.

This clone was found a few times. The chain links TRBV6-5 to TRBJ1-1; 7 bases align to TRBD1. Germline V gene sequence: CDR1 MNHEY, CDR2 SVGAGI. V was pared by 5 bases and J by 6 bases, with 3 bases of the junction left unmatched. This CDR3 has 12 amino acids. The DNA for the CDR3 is TGTGCCAGCAGTAATACAGGGGCTGAAGCTTTCTTT. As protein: CASSNTGAEAFF.